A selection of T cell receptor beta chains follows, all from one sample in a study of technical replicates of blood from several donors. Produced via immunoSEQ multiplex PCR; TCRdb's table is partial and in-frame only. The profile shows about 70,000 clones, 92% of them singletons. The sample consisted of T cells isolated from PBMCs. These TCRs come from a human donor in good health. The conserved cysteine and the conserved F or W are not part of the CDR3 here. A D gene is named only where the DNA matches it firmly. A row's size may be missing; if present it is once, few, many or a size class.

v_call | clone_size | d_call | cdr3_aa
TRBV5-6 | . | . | ASSPIGGGFPSRTDTQY
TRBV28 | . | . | ASSLHQGYEKLF
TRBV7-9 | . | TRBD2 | ASSFSGTNNEQF
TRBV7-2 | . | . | ASSQDISSGNTIY
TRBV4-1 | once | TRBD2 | ASSQEGQRELSNEQY
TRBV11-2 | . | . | ASSWRTVNNEQF
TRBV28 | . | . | ASRYGGRREQY
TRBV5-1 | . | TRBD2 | ASSLKAGDGNEQF
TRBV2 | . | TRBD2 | ASSDSGLAYNEQF
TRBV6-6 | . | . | ASSFDSYYEQY
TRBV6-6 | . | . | ASREMKDTEAF
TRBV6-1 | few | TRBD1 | ASTRIGTGTEKLF
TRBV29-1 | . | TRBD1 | SANRQGNTGELF
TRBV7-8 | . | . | ASSLDTVSYEQY
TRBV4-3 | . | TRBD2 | ASSQVLAGRGTDTQY
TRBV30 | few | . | AWSTGGMSYNEQF
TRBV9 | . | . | ASSVDSNNYGYT
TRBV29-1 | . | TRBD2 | SGLGTSLERSSYEQY
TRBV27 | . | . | ASSLLGDDGQPQH
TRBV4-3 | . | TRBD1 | ASSQGDREITGELF